Below, 20 T cell receptor beta chains from the same sample are listed, as sequenced in a study of T cell responses to AZD1222 COVID-19 vaccine. Sequenced by immunoSEQ multiplex PCR; TCRdb stores in-frame clones only, minus some. Here the sample spans some 99,000 clones, approximately 88% being singletons. The specimen comprised peripheral blood, sampled 28 days after the second AZD1222 dose. The receptors come from an adult who received the AZD1222 COVID-19 vaccine.

This sequence joins TRBV6-2 or TRBV6-3 and TRBJ2-2, with D unclear. The germline V gene has CDR1 MNHEY and CDR2 SVGEGT. The V end lost 2 bases, the J end lost 6 bases, and 16 bases lay between the germline ends. The CDR3 consists of 16 residues. CDR3 bases: TGTGCCAGCAGTTACCCCACCCCTAGTTTATCCGGGGAGCTGTTTTTT. Amino acids: CASSYPTPSLSGELFF.

V gene TRBV19 combines with J gene TRBJ2-6, with D tentatively TRBD1 (5 bases). The CDR3 is made up of 15 amino acids. The V end lost 5 bases, the J end lost 2 bases, and 10 bases lay between the germline ends. Germline V CDR1 and CDR2: LNHDA, SQIVND (reference sequence). CDR3 in amino acids: CASSSPGTGANVLTF. The CDR3 bases are TGTGCCAGTAGTTCACCAGGGACTGGGGCCAACGTCCTGACTTTC. Full variable domain (outside the CDR3, taken from reference TRBV19 and TRBJ2-6): DGGITQSPKYLFRKEGQNVTLSCEQNLNHDAMYWYRQDPGQGLRLIYYSQIVNDFQKGDIAEGYSVSREKKESFPLTVTSAQKNPTAFYLCASSSPGTGANVLTFGAGSRLTVL.

In this sample, this clone turned up a few times. The chain has TRBV4-1 and TRBJ2-1; D not certain. The CDR3 covers 17 residues. Trimming shortened V by 4 bases and J by 1 base, and 17 bases separated the two germline ends. Per germline, CDR1 MGHRA and CDR2 YSYEKL. For the CDR3, the DNA is TGCGCCAGCAGCCCCCGGGCCCCATTTGAATCCTACAATGAGCAGTTCTTC. Protein product: CASSPRAPFESYNEQFF.

The chain combines TRBV3-1 (or the pseudogene TRBV3-2) with TRBJ1-6; D unclear. Germline CDR1 and CDR2: LGHDT and YNNKEL (reference sequence). V was cut by 1 base and J by 1 base, with 5 bases left in between. The CDR3 totals 15 residues. In DNA, the CDR3 is TGTGCCAGCAGCCAAGGCGGGTCCTATAATTCACCCCTCCACTTT. Its translation is CASSQGGSYNSPLHF.

The rearrangement uses TRBV3-1 (or the pseudogene TRBV3-2) and TRBJ2-1; D may be TRBD2 (7 bases). V was clipped by 3 bases and J by 10 bases, with 25 bases between them. There are 17 residues in the CDR3. The V gene's germline CDR1 is LGHDT and CDR2 YNNKEL (reference sequence). Here the CDR3 reads CASSHSYNGGRGGEQFF. Here the CDR3 DNA reads TGTGCCAGCAGCCATTCCTATAACGGGGGGCGGGGAGGCGAGCAGTTCTTC.

The J gene is TRBJ1-2, the V gene TRBV28; maybe TRBD1 (6 bases). The germline V gene encodes CDR1 MDHEN and CDR2 SYDVKM. The CDR3 is made up of 13 amino acids. V was pared by 6 bases and J by 0 bases, with 8 bases between. CDR3 DNA sequence: TGTGCCAGCAGGGACAGTACTAACTATGGCTACACCTTC. This codes for CASRDSTNYGYTF.

J is TRBJ1-3 and V is TRBV30, with D possibly being TRBD1 (6 bases). With 1 base removed from V and 2 bases from J, the gap between germline ends came to 12 bases. Germline loops: CDR1 GTSNPN, CDR2 SVGIG (reference sequence). The CDR3 sequence is 15 residues long. As DNA, the CDR3 is TGTGCCTGGAGTGCCGGACAGCCGCCTGGAAACACCATATATTTT. Translating it yields CAWSAGQPPGNTIYF.

A word on this clone: Relative to the germline gene, one junction end is altered; a read error may explain this. The chain links TRBV7-9 to TRBJ1-6; D may be TRBD1 (6 bases). The CDR3 totals 18 residues. The germline CDR1 and CDR2 sequences are SEHNR and FQNEAQ (reference sequence). CDR3 sequence: CASSLGTSLSSYTSPLHF. CDR3 coding DNA: TGTGCCAGCAGCCTAGGGACAAGCTTGAGCTCCTATACTTCACCCCTCCACTTT.

The CDR3 reads CASSPGGGREKLFF. The CDR3 DNA is TGTGCCAGCAGCCCCGGGGGGGGGCGCGAAAAACTGTTTTTT. This chain links TRBV7-9 with TRBJ1-4; possible D gene TRBD1, 6 bases. The CDR3 sequence is 14 residues long. The V end was cut by 5 bases, the J end by 8 bases, with 15 bases between. Germline assignment: CDR1 SEHNR and CDR2 FQNEAQ (reference sequence).

The genes are TRBV18 and TRBJ1-4; D not certain. V gave up 2 bases and J gave up 4 bases, with 5 bases separating them. Germline V gene lookup returns CDR1 KGHSH and CDR2 LQKENI. This CDR3 has 13 amino acids. The DNA for the CDR3 is TGTGCCAGCTCACCAAGAGATAATGAAAAACTGTTTTTT. Amino acids: CASSPRDNEKLFF.

The chain joins TRBV24-1 to TRBJ2-5; possible D gene TRBD2, 6 bases. The CDR3 length is 15 residues. V lost 5 bases and J lost 1, with 13 bases in between. Looked up from germline, CDR1 is KGHDR and CDR2 is SFDVKD. CDR3 nucleotide sequence: TGTGCCACCAGTGTCGACGGGACTCCCCAAGAGACCCAGTACTTC. Its translation: CATSVDGTPQETQYF.

In its sample, this clone was seen a few times. The rearrangement links TRBV6-5 to TRBJ1-2, with D possibly TRBD1 on 6 matching bases. This CDR3 is built from 15 residues. Trimming took 6 bases from V and 4 from J, leaving 18 bases between them. Germline assignment: CDR1 MNHEY and CDR2 SVGAGI. The DNA of the CDR3 is TGTGCCAGCAGCTTCAACGCGGGAGGGGGCTATGGCTACACCTTC. Translated, it gives CASSFNAGGGYGYTF.

This clone showed up just a few times. The chain joins TRBV5-1 to TRBJ2-2; TRBD2 agrees at 13 bases. Per the germline V gene, CDR1 is SGHRS and CDR2 is YFSETQ. V dropped 2 bases and J dropped 4; count of bases not matched to a gene: 11. The CDR3 is 19 residues long. CDR3 in amino acids: CASSFFTSGGATGTGELFF. As DNA, the CDR3 is TGCGCCAGCAGCTTTTTCACTAGCGGGGGGGCCACGGGCACCGGGGAGCTGTTTTTT. The full variable domain, with the rest looked up from reference TRBV5-1 and TRBJ2-2, is KAGVTQTPRYLIKTRGQQVTLSCSPISGHRSVSWYQQTPGQGLQFLFEYFSETQRNKGNFPGRFSGRQFSNSRSEMNVSTLELGDSALYLCASSFFTSGGATGTGELFFGEGSRLTVL.

The chain couples TRBV7-2 to TRBJ1-5; TRBD1 matches at 7 bases. The CDR3 length is 16 residues. J gave up 3 bases and V 2 bases, and 7 bases lay outside the gene matches. Germline V lookup: CDR1 SGHTA, CDR2 FQGNSA. Here the CDR3 reads CASSLNGRGVNQPQHF. DNA of the CDR3: TGTGCCAGCAGCTTAAATGGCAGGGGGGTCAATCAGCCCCAGCATTTT.

This clone appeared once. This chain links TRBV11-1 with TRBJ1-2; D not certain. This CDR3 has 14 amino acids. The V end lost 3 bases, the J end lost 6 bases, and 14 bases lay between the germline ends. Germline V gene lookup returns CDR1 SGHAT and CDR2 FQDESV (reference sequence). CDR3 residues: CASSFGDLVDGYTF. CDR3 sequence (DNA): TGTGCCAGCAGCTTCGGGGATTTGGTTGATGGCTACACCTTC.

V usage is TRBV28 and J usage is TRBJ1-1, with TRBD1 as a possible D gene (5 bases). Trimming took 1 base from V and 5 from J, leaving 11 bases between them. Germline CDR1 MDHEN, CDR2 SYDVKM. This CDR3 comprises 14 residues. In DNA, the CDR3 is TGTGCCAGCAGTTTATATCGACAGTTGACTGAAGCTTTCTTT. It encodes CASSLYRQLTEAFF.

V is TRBV30 and J is TRBJ1-2; TRBD1 agrees at 7 bases. Germline V lookup: CDR1 GTSNPN, CDR2 SVGIG (reference sequence). J was trimmed by 4 bases and V by 3 bases; bases with no gene match: 5. The CDR3 has 13 amino acids. CDR3 loop: CAWRAAGGYGYTF. The CDR3, as DNA: TGTGCCTGGAGGGCGGCAGGGGGCTATGGCTACACCTTC.

The rearrangement uses TRBV24-1 and TRBJ2-1; 16 nucleotides align to TRBD2. Trimming at V came to 4 bases and at J to 4 bases, leaving 6 bases not matched to a gene. The germline V gene encodes CDR1 KGHDR and CDR2 SFDVKD. The CDR3 totals 18 residues. CDR3 residues: CATSDSRGLAGGYNEQFF. The CDR3 DNA sequence: TGTGCCACCAGTGACTCCAGGGGACTAGCGGGGGGGTACAATGAGCAGTTCTTC.

The chain combines TRBV13 with TRBJ2-1; TRBD2 aligns across 9 bases. This CDR3 region has 17 residues. In germline, CDR1 is PRHDT, CDR2 FYEKMQ (reference sequence). Trimming at V came to 4 bases and at J to 2 bases, leaving 9 bases not matched to a gene. CDR3 region: CASSSVGSGGPYNEQFF. CDR3 DNA: TGTGCCAGCAGCTCCGTAGGTAGCGGGGGCCCCTACAATGAGCAGTTCTTC. Drawing the rest from reference TRBV13 and TRBJ2-1, the complete variable domain is AAGVIQSPRHLIKEKRETATLKCYPIPRHDTVYWYQQGPGQDPQFLISFYEKMQSDKGSIPDRFSAQQFSDYHSELNMSSLELGDSALYFCASSSVGSGGPYNEQFFGPGTRLTVL.

The CDR3 DNA reads as TGTGCCAGCAGCCTGCTTGGCGGGTACGAGCAGTACTTC. Its protein is CASSLLGGYEQYF. This chain connects TRBV7-2 to TRBJ2-7; possibly TRBD2 for D (5 bases). The V end lost 5 bases, the J end lost 4 bases, and 12 bases lay between the germline ends. Germline-derived CDR1 and CDR2 are SGHTA and FQGNSA. CDR3 size: 13 residues. The full variable domain, rest sourced from reference TRBV7-2 and TRBJ2-7, is GAGVSQSPSNKVTEKGKDVELRCDPISGHTALYWYRQSLGQGLEFLIYFQGNSAPDKSGLPSDRFSAERTGGSVSTLTIQRTQQEDSAVYLCASSLLGGYEQYFGPGTRLTVT.